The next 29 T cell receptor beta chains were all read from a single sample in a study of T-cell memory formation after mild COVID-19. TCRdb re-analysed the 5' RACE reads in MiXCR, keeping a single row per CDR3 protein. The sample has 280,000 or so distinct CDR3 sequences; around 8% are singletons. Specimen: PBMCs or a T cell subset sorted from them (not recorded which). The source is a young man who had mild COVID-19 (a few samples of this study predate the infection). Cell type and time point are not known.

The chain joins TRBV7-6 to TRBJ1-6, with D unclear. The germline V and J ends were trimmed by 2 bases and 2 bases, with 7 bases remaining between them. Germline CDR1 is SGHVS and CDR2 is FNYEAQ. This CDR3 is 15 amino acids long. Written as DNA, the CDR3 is TGTGCCAGCAGCTTATCACAGACCTATAATTCACCCCTCCACTTT. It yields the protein CASSLSQTYNSPLHF.

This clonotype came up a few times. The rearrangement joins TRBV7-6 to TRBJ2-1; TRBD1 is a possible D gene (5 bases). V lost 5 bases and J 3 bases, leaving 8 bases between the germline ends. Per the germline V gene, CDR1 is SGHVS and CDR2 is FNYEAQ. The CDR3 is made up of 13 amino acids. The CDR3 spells CASSPDNYNEQFF. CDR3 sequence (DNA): TGTGCCAGCAGCCCGGACAACTACAATGAGCAGTTCTTC. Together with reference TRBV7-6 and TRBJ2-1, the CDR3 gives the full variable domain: GAGVSQSPRYKVTKRGQDVALRCDPISGHVSLYWYRQALGQGPEFLTYFNYEAQQDKSGLPNDRFSAERPEGSISTLTIQRTEQRDSAMYRCASSPDNYNEQFFGPGTRLTVL.

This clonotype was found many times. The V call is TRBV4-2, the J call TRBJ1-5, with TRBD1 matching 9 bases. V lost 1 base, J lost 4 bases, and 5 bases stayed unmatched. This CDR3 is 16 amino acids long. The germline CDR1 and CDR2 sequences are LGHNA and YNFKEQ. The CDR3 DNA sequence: TGTGCCAGCAGCCAAGTTTGGGACAGGGTAAATCAGCCCCAGCATTTT. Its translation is CASSQVWDRVNQPQHF.

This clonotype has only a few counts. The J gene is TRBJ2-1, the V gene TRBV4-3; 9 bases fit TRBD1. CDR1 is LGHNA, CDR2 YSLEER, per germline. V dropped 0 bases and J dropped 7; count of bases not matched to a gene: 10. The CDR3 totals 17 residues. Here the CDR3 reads CASSQEARDRDRNEQFF. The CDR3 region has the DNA TGCGCCAGCAGCCAAGAAGCCCGGGACAGGGATAGGAATGAGCAGTTCTTC.

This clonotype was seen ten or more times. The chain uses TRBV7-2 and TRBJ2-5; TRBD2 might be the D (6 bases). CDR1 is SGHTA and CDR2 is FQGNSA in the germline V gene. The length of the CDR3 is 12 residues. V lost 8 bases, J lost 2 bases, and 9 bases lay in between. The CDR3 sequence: CASRGIQETQYF. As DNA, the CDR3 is TGTGCCAGCCGGGGGATTCAAGAGACCCAGTACTTC.

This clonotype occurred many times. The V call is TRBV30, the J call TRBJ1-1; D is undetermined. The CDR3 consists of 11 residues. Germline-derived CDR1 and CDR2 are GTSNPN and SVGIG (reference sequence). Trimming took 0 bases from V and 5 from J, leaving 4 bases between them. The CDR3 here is CAWSVFTEAFF. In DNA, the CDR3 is TGTGCCTGGAGTGTTTTTACTGAAGCTTTCTTT.

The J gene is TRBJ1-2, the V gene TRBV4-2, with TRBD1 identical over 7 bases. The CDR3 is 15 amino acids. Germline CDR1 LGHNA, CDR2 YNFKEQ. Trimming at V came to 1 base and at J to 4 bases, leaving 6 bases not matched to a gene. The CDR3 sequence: CASSQGRGLGYGYTF. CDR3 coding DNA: TGTGCCAGCAGCCAAGGGAGGGGGCTAGGCTATGGCTACACCTTC.

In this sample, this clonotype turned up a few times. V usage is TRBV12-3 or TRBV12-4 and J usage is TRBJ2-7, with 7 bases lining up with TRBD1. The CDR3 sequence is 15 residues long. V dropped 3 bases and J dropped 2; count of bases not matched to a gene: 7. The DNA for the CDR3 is TGTGCCAGCAGTTTTTATGGGCAGGGGGCCTACGAGCAGTACTTC. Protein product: CASSFYGQGAYEQYF.

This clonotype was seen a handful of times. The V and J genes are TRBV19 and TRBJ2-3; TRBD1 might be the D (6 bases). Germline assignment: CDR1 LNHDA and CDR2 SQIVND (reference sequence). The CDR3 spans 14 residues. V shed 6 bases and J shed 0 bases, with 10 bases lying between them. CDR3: CASRRQASTDTQYF. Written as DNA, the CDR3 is TGTGCCAGTAGAAGACAGGCGAGCACAGATACGCAGTATTTT.

The CDR3 DNA follows: TGTGCCAGCAGCTTAGTGGGGGGGCCCGGAGATACGCAGTATTTT. It encodes CASSLVGGPGDTQYF. The chain recombines TRBV7-3 with TRBJ2-3, with D possibly TRBD2 on 7 matching bases. Germline assignment: CDR1 SGHTA and CDR2 FQGTGA. Trimming pared 2 bases from V and 5 bases from J, leaving 14 bases between. The CDR3 consists of 15 residues.

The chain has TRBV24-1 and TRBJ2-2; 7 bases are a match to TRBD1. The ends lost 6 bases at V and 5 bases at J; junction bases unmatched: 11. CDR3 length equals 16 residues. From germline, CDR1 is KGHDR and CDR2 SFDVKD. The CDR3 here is CATSLTEGTETGELFF. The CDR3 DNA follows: TGTGCCACCAGTCTGACAGAGGGGACAGAAACCGGGGAGCTGTTTTTT.

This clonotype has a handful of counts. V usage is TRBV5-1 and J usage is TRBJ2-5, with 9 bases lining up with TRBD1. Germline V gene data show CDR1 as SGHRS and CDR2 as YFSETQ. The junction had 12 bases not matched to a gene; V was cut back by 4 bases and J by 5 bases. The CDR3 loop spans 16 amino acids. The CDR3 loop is CASSLLLGQGRETQYF. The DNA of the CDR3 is TGCGCCAGCAGCCTTCTCCTAGGACAGGGGCGGGAGACCCAGTACTTC.

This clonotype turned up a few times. This chain's CDR3 is CASSLVTADNEQFF. CDR3 coding DNA: TGTGCCAGCAGCTTGGTAACCGCAGACAATGAGCAGTTCTTC. This chain connects TRBV7-2 to TRBJ2-1; D is undetermined. This CDR3 is built from 14 residues. Trimming removed 3 bases at V and 5 bases at J, with 11 bases between. Germline V CDR1 and CDR2: SGHTA, FQGNSA.

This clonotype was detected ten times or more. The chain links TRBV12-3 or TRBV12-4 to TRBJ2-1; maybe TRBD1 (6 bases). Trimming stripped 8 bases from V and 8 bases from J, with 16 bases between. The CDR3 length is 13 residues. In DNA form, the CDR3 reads TGTGCCAGCCTAAAGGGGGACCTCCATGAGCAGTTCTTC. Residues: CASLKGDLHEQFF.

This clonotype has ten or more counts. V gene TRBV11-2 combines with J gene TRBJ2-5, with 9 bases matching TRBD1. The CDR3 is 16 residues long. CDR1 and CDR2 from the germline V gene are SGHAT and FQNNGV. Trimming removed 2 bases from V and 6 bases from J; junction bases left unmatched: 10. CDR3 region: CASSLKKTGGLKTQYF. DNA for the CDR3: TGTGCCAGCAGCTTAAAAAAGACAGGGGGGTTGAAGACCCAGTACTTC. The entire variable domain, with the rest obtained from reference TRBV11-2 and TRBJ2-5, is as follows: EAGVAQSPRYKIIEKRQSVAFWCNPISGHATLYWYQQILGQGPKLLIQFQNNGVVDDSQLPKDRFSAERLKGVDSTLKIQPAKLEDSAVYLCASSLKKTGGLKTQYFGPGTRLLVL.

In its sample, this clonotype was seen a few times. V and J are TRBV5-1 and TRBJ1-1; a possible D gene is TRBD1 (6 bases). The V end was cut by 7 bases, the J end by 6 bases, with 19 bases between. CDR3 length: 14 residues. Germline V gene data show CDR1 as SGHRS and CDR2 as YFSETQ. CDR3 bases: TGCGCCAGCGGTTTAGACAGGCCGTCGGCTGAAGCTTTCTTT. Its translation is CASGLDRPSAEAFF. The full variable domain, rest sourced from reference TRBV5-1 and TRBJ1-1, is KAGVTQTPRYLIKTRGQQVTLSCSPISGHRSVSWYQQTPGQGLQFLFEYFSETQRNKGNFPGRFSGRQFSNSRSEMNVSTLELGDSALYLCASGLDRPSAEAFFGQGTRLTVV.

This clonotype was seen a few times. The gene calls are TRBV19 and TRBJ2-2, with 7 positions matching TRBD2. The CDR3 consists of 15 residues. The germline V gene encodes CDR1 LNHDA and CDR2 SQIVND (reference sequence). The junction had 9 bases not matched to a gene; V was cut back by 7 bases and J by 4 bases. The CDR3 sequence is CASTQSGAPTGELFF. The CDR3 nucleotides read TGTGCCAGTACCCAAAGCGGGGCCCCCACCGGGGAGCTGTTTTTT.

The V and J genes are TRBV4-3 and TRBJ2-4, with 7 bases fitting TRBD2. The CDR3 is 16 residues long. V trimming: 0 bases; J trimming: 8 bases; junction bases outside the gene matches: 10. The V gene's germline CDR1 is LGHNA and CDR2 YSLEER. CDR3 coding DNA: TGCGCCAGCAGCCAAGATCCCCTGGGACTAAGGGACATTCAGTACTTC. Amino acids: CASSQDPLGLRDIQYF.

The CDR3 DNA reads TGCGCCAGCCGAGAGCGCCAAGAGACCCAGTACTTC. It yields the protein CASRERQETQYF. J is TRBJ2-5 and V is TRBV5-1; D is ambiguous. V gave up 7 bases and J gave up 1 base, with 8 bases separating them. This CDR3 region has 12 residues. From germline, CDR1 is SGHRS and CDR2 YFSETQ.

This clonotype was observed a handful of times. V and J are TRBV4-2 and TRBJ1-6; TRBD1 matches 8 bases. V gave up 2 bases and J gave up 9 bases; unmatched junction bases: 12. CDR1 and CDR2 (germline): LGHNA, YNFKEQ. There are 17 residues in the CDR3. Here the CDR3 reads CASSQNSLGQGVSPLHF. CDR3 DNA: TGTGCCAGCAGCCAAAACTCCCTTGGACAGGGAGTTTCACCCCTCCACTTT.

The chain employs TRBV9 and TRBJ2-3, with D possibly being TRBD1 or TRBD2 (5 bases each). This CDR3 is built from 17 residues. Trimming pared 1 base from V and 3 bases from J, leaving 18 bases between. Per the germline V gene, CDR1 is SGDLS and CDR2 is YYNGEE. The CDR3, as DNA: TGTGCCAGCAGCGTAAATCAGAGGGGATCTGGGACAGATACGCAGTATTTT. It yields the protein CASSVNQRGSGTDTQYF.

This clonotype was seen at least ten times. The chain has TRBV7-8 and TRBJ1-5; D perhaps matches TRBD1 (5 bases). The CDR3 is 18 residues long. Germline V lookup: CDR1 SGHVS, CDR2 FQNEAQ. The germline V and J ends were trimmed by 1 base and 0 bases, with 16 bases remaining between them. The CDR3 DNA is TGTGCCAGCAGCTTAGACGTCGGACAATGGGGTAGCAATCAGCCCCAGCATTTT. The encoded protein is CASSLDVGQWGSNQPQHF. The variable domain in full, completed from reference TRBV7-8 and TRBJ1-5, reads GAGVSQSPRYKVAKRGQDVALRCDPISGHVSLFWYQQALGQGPEFLTYFQNEAQLDKSGLPSDRFFAERPEGSVSTLKIQRTQQEDSAVYLCASSLDVGQWGSNQPQHFGDGTRLSIL.

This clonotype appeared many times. The CDR3 bases are TGCGCCAGCAGTGGGGACTCGCGAGAGACCCAGTACTTC. Translated: CASSGDSRETQYF. The chain joins TRBV10-2 to TRBJ2-5; maybe TRBD2 (6 bases). The CDR3 is made up of 13 amino acids. V lost 4 bases and J 4 bases, leaving 10 bases between the germline ends. CDR1 WSHSY and CDR2 SAAADI come from the germline V gene.

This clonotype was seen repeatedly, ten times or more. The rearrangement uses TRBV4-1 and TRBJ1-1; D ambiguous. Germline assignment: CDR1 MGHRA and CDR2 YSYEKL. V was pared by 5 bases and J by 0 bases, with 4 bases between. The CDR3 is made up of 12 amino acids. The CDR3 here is CASSYMNTEAFF. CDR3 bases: TGCGCCAGCAGCTACATGAACACTGAAGCTTTCTTT.

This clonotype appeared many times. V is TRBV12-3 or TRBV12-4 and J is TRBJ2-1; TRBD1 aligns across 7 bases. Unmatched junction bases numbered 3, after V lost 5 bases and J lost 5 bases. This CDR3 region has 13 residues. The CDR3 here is CASSTGTDNEQFF. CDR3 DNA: TGTGCCAGCAGTACCGGGACAGACAATGAGCAGTTCTTC.

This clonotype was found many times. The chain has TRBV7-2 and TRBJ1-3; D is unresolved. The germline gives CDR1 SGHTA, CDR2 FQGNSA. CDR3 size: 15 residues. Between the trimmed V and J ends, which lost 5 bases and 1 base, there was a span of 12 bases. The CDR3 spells CASSLLNWSGNTIYF. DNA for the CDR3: TGTGCCAGCAGCCTCTTAAATTGGTCTGGAAACACCATATATTTT.

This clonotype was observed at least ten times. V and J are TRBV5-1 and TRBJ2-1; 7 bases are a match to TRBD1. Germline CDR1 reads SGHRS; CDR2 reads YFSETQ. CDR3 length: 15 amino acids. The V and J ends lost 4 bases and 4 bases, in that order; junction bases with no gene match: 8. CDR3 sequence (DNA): TGCGCCAGCAGCCTAGAGGGACAGACTTACAATGAGCAGTTCTTC. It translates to CASSLEGQTYNEQFF.

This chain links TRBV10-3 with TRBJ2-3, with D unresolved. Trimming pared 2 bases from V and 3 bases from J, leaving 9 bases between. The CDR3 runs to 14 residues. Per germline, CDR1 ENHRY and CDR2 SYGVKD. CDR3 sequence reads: CAISEGSMTDTQYF. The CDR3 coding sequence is TGTGCCATCAGTGAGGGCAGTATGACAGATACGCAGTATTTT.

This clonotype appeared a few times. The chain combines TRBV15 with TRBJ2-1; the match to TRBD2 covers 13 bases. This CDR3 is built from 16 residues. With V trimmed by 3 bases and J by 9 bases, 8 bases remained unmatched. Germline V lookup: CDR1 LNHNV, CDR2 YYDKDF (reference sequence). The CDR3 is CATSRYTSGGAGEQFF. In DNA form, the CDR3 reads TGTGCCACCAGCAGGTACACTAGCGGGGGGGCCGGTGAGCAGTTCTTC.